This T cell receptor (beta chain) emerged from a study of blood T cell repertoires in COVID-19. The CDR3 is 14 amino acids. CDR1 and CDR2 from the germline V gene are SGHAT and FQNNGV. V lost 5 bases and J lost 2; bases outside the gene matches: 3. Libraries were prepared by immunoSEQ multiplex PCR; TCRdb keeps only in-frame clonotypes and omits some of them. The data contain 120,000 or so clones, about 86% of them singletons. The rearrangement uses TRBV11-2 and TRBJ1-1, with TRBD1 matching 9 bases. The receptor was derived from a woman aged 45-65 years with acute or convalescent COVID-19. Sequenced sample: peripheral blood. The DNA of the CDR3 is TGTGCCAGCAGCAGGGACAGGGCAAACACTGAAGCTTTCTTT. This encodes CASSRDRANTEAFF.